The 22 T cell receptor beta chains given below trace back to one sample, sequenced in a study of blood T cell repertoires in COVID-19. Some clones are missing from TCRdb's copy, which holds only in-frame ones; the method was immunoSEQ multiplex PCR. The sample yields about 240,000 clones, 84% seen once. Sequences were obtained from peripheral blood. These receptors originate from a man in his fifties with acute or convalescent COVID-19.

The chain links TRBV3-1 (or the pseudogene TRBV3-2) to TRBJ1-1; a possible D gene is TRBD1 (5 bases). Germline CDR1 is LGHDT and CDR2 is YNNKEL (reference sequence). Trimming removed 3 bases at V and 6 bases at J, with 11 bases between. The CDR3 is made up of 13 amino acids. The DNA for the CDR3 is TGTGCCAGCAGCCAGGGGGGAAAAGCTGAAGCTTTCTTT. It is translated as CASSQGGKAEAFF.

This chain connects TRBV28 to TRBJ1-4; D is unclear. The germline CDR1 and CDR2 sequences are MDHEN and SYDVKM. The CDR3 runs to 14 residues. Trimming pared 6 bases from V and 5 bases from J, leaving 13 bases between. CDR3 bases: TGTGCCAGCAGCGATCCGGGAGGAAATGAAAAACTGTTTTTT. This codes for CASSDPGGNEKLFF.

V and J are TRBV28 and TRBJ1-5; the match to TRBD1 covers 10 bases. The germline CDR1 and CDR2 sequences are MDHEN and SYDVKM. Trimming took 6 bases from V and 2 from J; bases not matched to a gene: 4. The CDR3 has 15 residues. Here the CDR3 DNA reads TGTGCCAGCAGCCCCGGGACAGGGGGCAATCAGCCCCAGCATTTT. Translation: CASSPGTGGNQPQHF.

The chain is built from TRBV25-1 and TRBJ2-7; 7 nucleotides align to TRBD1. J was trimmed by 5 bases and V by 1 base; bases with no gene match: 8. Germline values: CDR1 MGHDK, CDR2 SYGVNS. The CDR3 is 15 amino acids. DNA of the CDR3: TGTGCCAGCAGTGAATTTAGGACAGGTCCCCACGAGCAGTACTTC. Its protein product is CASSEFRTGPHEQYF.

This chain joins TRBV3-1 (or the pseudogene TRBV3-2) and TRBJ2-3; D might be TRBD2 (7 bases). The CDR3 extends over 17 amino acids. Trimming took off 0 bases at V and 4 bases at J, with 17 bases between the two ends. From germline, CDR1 is LGHDT and CDR2 YNNKEL (reference sequence). CDR3 bases: TGTGCCAGCAGCCAAGAGGTAGGCGGGGGCCGGGCAGATACGCAGTATTTT. It translates to CASSQEVGGGRADTQYF.

The CDR3 is CASRTGLNTGELFF. The CDR3 region has the DNA TGTGCCAGCAGAACAGGGCTGAACACCGGGGAGCTGTTTTTT. This chain connects TRBV6-5 to TRBJ2-2; possibly TRBD1 for D (6 bases). The CDR3 loop spans 14 amino acids. V was clipped by 6 bases and J by 1 base, with 9 bases between them. Germline V gene sequence: CDR1 MNHEY, CDR2 SVGAGI.

This clone occurred once. The gene calls are TRBV28 and TRBJ1-5, with unresolved D. V was shortened by 5 bases and J by 3 bases, with 11 bases between the two germline ends. Germline V lookup: CDR1 MDHEN, CDR2 SYDVKM. The CDR3 covers 14 residues. The DNA for the CDR3 is TGTGCCAGCAGTGTGGGCCTCCTCAATCAGCCCCAGCATTTT. Protein product: CASSVGLLNQPQHF. The whole variable domain, remainder taken from reference TRBV28 and TRBJ1-5, is DVKVTQSSRYLVKRTGEKVFLECVQDMDHENMFWYRQDPGLGLRLIYFSYDVKMKEKGDIPEGYSVSREKKERFSLILESASTNQTSMYLCASSVGLLNQPQHFGDGTRLSIL.

This clone was observed a single time. V is TRBV19 and J is TRBJ1-3, with TRBD1 identical over 10 bases. CDR3 length: 20 amino acids. Trimming at V came to 6 bases and at J to 0 bases, leaving 17 bases not matched to a gene. Germline loops: CDR1 LNHDA, CDR2 SQIVND (reference sequence). The CDR3 spells CASSRNRQGALIFSGNTIYF. CDR3 nucleotides: TGTGCCAGTAGCCGAAACCGACAGGGGGCTTTAATATTCTCTGGAAACACCATATATTTT.

The chain recombines TRBV6-6 with TRBJ1-4; D is undetermined. Germline V gene lookup returns CDR1 MNHNY and CDR2 SVGAGI (reference sequence). With 6 bases removed from V and 5 bases from J, the gap between germline ends came to 10 bases. The CDR3 is 13 residues long. The DNA for the CDR3 is TGTGCCAGCAGACAGAGGGTAAATGAAAAACTGTTTTTT. Its protein product is CASRQRVNEKLFF.

The chain carries TRBV19 and TRBJ2-3; 10 bases align to TRBD2. V lost 9 bases and J lost 2; bases outside the gene matches: 5. CDR3 length: 14 residues. Germline V gene sequence: CDR1 LNHDA, CDR2 SQIVND (reference sequence). CDR3 loop: CASQLAGITDTQYF. CDR3 in DNA: TGTGCCAGCCAACTAGCGGGGATCACAGATACGCAGTATTTT.

This sequence joins TRBV18 and TRBJ1-2; the D gene is possibly TRBD1 (6 bases). The V end lost 2 bases, the J end lost 6 bases, and 10 bases lay between the germline ends. The V gene's germline CDR1 is KGHSH and CDR2 LQKENI. The CDR3 is 13 amino acids. CDR3 in DNA: TGTGCCAGCTCACCATTGGACAGCGATGGCTACACCTTC. Translated, it gives CASSPLDSDGYTF.

The chain recombines TRBV2 with TRBJ2-1; a possible D gene is TRBD1 (6 bases). The V end lost 7 bases, the J end lost 0 bases, and 13 bases lay between the germline ends. CDR1 and CDR2 (germline): SNHLY, FYNNEI. The CDR3 has 15 residues. CDR3 in DNA: TGTGCCAGCACCGTAGACAGGAGCTCCTACAATGAGCAGTTCTTC. As protein: CASTVDRSSYNEQFF.

The CDR3 DNA reads as TGTGCCAGCAGCTTTAGTTCCAGGGACAATGAGCAGTTCTTC. Amino acids: CASSFSSRDNEQFF. The chain couples TRBV11-3 to TRBJ2-1; D perhaps matches TRBD1 (5 bases). Trimming stripped 3 bases from V and 5 bases from J, with 11 bases between. CDR3 size: 14 residues. Looked up from germline, CDR1 is SGHNT and CDR2 is YENEEA.

This sequence joins TRBV9 and TRBJ2-3, with D tentatively TRBD2 (6 bases). V was shortened by 0 bases and J by 1 base, with 9 bases between the two germline ends. There are 15 residues in the CDR3. Germline CDR1 is SGDLS and CDR2 is YYNGEE. In DNA form, the CDR3 reads TGTGCCAGCAGCGTAGATGCGGGGCGCACAGATACGCAGTATTTT. It is translated as CASSVDAGRTDTQYF.

The chain has TRBV7-3 and TRBJ1-1; the match to TRBD1 covers 7 bases. Germline lookup yields CDR1 SGHTA and CDR2 FQGTGA. J was trimmed by 6 bases and V by 5 bases; bases with no gene match: 15. The CDR3 sequence is 16 residues long. This chain's CDR3 is CASSPYPSGGLAEAFF. For the CDR3, the DNA is TGTGCCAGCAGCCCATATCCCTCAGGGGGACTGGCTGAAGCTTTCTTT.

The chain uses TRBV21-1 and TRBJ2-1; the tabulated D call, TRBD2, remains unverified against the DNA. TRBV21-1 is termed a pseudogene. The length of the CDR3 is 17 residues. CDR3 coding DNA: TGTGCCAGCAAGATCTATAGCGGGTGCAAGTCCTACAATGAGCAGTTCTTC. Translating it yields CASKIYSGCKSYNEQFF.

V gene TRBV7-9 combines with J gene TRBJ2-7; D is possibly TRBD1 (6 bases). The CDR3 totals 14 residues. The germline V gene encodes CDR1 SEHNR and CDR2 FQNEAQ (reference sequence). The V end was cut by 5 bases, the J end by 3 bases, with 14 bases between. CDR3 amino acids: CASSQWTDFYEQYF. The CDR3 DNA reads as TGTGCCAGCAGCCAATGGACAGATTTCTACGAGCAGTACTTC.

The chain has TRBV2 and TRBJ2-1; TRBD1 aligns across 9 bases. CDR1 is SNHLY and CDR2 is FYNNEI in the germline V gene. CDR3 length: 16 amino acids. V lost 8 bases and J lost 4; bases outside the gene matches: 12. CDR3 amino acids: CASRRVGTGNYNEQFF. The CDR3 region has the DNA TGTGCCAGCCGACGTGTTGGGACAGGGAATTACAATGAGCAGTTCTTC.

The CDR3 nucleotides are TGTGCCAGCAGAGGGGTCACTGAAGCTTTCTTT. Amino acids: CASRGVTEAFF. The rearrangement uses TRBV2 and TRBJ1-1, with a weak D call TRBD1 (5 bases). Germline V gene lookup returns CDR1 SNHLY and CDR2 FYNNEI. The CDR3 sequence is 11 residues long. Trimming cost V 6 bases and J 4 bases, with 6 bases left between them.

The chain is built from TRBV11-3 and TRBJ2-1; a weak D match, TRBD1 (5 bases). The length of the CDR3 is 15 residues. Per the germline V gene, CDR1 is SGHNT and CDR2 is YENEEA. Trimming cost V 2 bases and J 5 bases, with 13 bases left between them. The chain's CDR3 is CASSLQGWGDNEQFF. CDR3 in DNA: TGTGCCAGCAGCTTACAGGGTTGGGGTGACAATGAGCAGTTCTTC. Combining the CDR3 with reference TRBV11-3 and TRBJ2-1 gives the whole variable domain EAGVVQSPRYKIIEKKQPVAFWCNPISGHNTLYWYLQNLGQGPELLIRYENEEAVDDSQLPKDRFSAERLKGVDSTLKIQPAELGDSAVYLCASSLQGWGDNEQFFGPGTRLTVL.

V and J are TRBV5-5 and TRBJ2-7; 9 nucleotides match TRBD2. Germline V gene data show CDR1 as SGHKS and CDR2 as YYEKEE (reference sequence). The CDR3 contains 15 residues. The junction had 4 bases not matched to a gene; V was cut back by 1 base and J by 2 bases. The CDR3 sequence is CASSLLTSGAYEQYF. CDR3 DNA sequence: TGTGCCAGCAGCTTGTTGACTAGCGGTGCCTACGAGCAGTACTTC. Supplemented by reference TRBV5-5 and TRBJ2-7, the full variable domain reads DAGVTQSPTHLIKTRGQQVTLRCSPISGHKSVSWYQQVLGQGPQFIFQYYEKEERGRGNFPDRFSARQFPNYSSELNVNALLLGDSALYLCASSLLTSGAYEQYFGPGTRLTVT.

The chain has TRBV19 and TRBJ1-3, with a possible D match to TRBD1 (6 bases). Between the trimmed V and J ends, which lost 3 bases and 0 bases, there was a span of 12 bases. The CDR3 totals 16 residues. CDR1 is LNHDA, CDR2 SQIVND, per germline (reference sequence). For the CDR3, the DNA is TGTGCCAGTAGTATCCATGACAGGATCTCTGGAAACACCATATATTTT. Its translation is CASSIHDRISGNTIYF. Drawing the rest from reference TRBV19 and TRBJ1-3, the complete variable domain is DGGITQSPKYLFRKEGQNVTLSCEQNLNHDAMYWYRQDPGQGLRLIYYSQIVNDFQKGDIAEGYSVSREKKESFPLTVTSAQKNPTAFYLCASSIHDRISGNTIYFGEGSWLTVV.